The 32 T cell receptor beta chains below were found in one sample sequenced in a study of PD-L1 blockade in urothelial cancer. Specified time point: pretreatment peripheral blood. The protocol was immunoSEQ multiplex PCR, while the TCRdb copy is restricted to in-frame clones and leaves out a portion. This table has approximately 45,000 clones, more than 75% appearing once. The source material was PBMCs, sampled around atezolizumab (anti-PD-L1) treatment. All receptors derive from a man aged 50-59 years with urothelial cancer.

The V call is TRBV2, the J call TRBJ1-4; possible D gene TRBD1, 6 bases. This CDR3 spans 17 amino acids. Germline V CDR1 and CDR2: SNHLY, FYNNEI. Trimming shortened V by 7 bases and J by 5 bases, and 23 bases separated the two germline ends. The CDR3 coding sequence is TGTGCCAGCACCACACAAGCGGTGGACAGCAGAAATGAAAAACTGTTTTTT. It yields the protein CASTTQAVDSRNEKLFF.

CDR3 loop: CASSTPGQANYGYTF. The CDR3 region has the DNA TGTGCCAGTAGTACCCCGGGACAGGCTAACTATGGCTACACCTTC. J is TRBJ1-2 and V is TRBV19; 8 bases fit TRBD1. Losses at the gene ends were 4 bases for V and 0 bases for J; bases not matched to a gene: 4. The V gene's germline CDR1 is LNHDA and CDR2 SQIVND (reference sequence). CDR3 size: 15 residues. Looking up the rest from reference TRBV19 and TRBJ1-2 gives the full variable domain: DGGITQSPKYLFRKEGQNVTLSCEQNLNHDAMYWYRQDPGQGLRLIYYSQIVNDFQKGDIAEGYSVSREKKESFPLTVTSAQKNPTAFYLCASSTPGQANYGYTFGSGTRLTVV.

The chain combines TRBV7-9 with TRBJ1-2; a weak D match, TRBD1 (5 bases). The germline V gene encodes CDR1 SEHNR and CDR2 FQNEAQ (reference sequence). The V end lost 6 bases, the J end lost 3 bases, and 17 bases lay between the germline ends. This CDR3 has 15 residues. The CDR3 region has the DNA TGTGCCAGCAGACTGGTGGGGGGAAATTACTATGGCTACACCTTC. As protein: CASRLVGGNYYGYTF.

This chain joins TRBV4-1 and TRBJ1-5; D is possibly TRBD1 (6 bases). The length of the CDR3 is 18 residues. Germline V lookup: CDR1 MGHRA, CDR2 YSYEKL. V lost 4 bases and J lost 2, with 21 bases in between. The CDR3 loop is CASSLREGGGSGNQPQHF. The CDR3 DNA is TGCGCCAGCAGCCTCAGGGAAGGGGGGGGGAGCGGCAATCAGCCCCAGCATTTT.

The chain has TRBV7-2 and TRBJ1-2; 11 bases align to TRBD1. V shed 10 bases and J 8 bases; nucleotides not matched to a gene: 15. Germline CDR1 is SGHTA and CDR2 is FQGNSA. The CDR3 sequence is 15 residues long. The CDR3, as DNA: TGTGCCACCCAGGGGTCGGGACAGGGGGTTGAAGGCTACACCTTC. Amino acids: CATQGSGQGVEGYTF.

The chain joins TRBV5-6 to TRBJ1-5, with D perhaps matching TRBD1 (6 bases). This CDR3 has 15 amino acids. Trimming took 0 bases from V and 6 from J, leaving 13 bases between them. The germline V gene encodes CDR1 SGHDT and CDR2 YYEEEE. CDR3 bases: TGTGCCAGCAGCTTGGCAGGGGATGGGCGTCAGCCCCAGCATTTT. Residues: CASSLAGDGRQPQHF.

The rearrangement joins TRBV5-1 to TRBJ1-1; possible D gene TRBD1, 5 bases. The CDR3 is made up of 13 amino acids. Germline CDR1 and CDR2: SGHRS and YFSETQ. V lost 2 bases and J lost 4, with 9 bases in between. As DNA, the CDR3 is TGCGCCAGCAGCTTCGACAGTTTCACTGAAGCTTTCTTT. It codes for CASSFDSFTEAFF.

The V gene is TRBV18, the J gene TRBJ2-7, with D perhaps TRBD1 (5 bases). V was clipped by 0 bases and J by 7 bases, with 25 bases between them. Germline CDR1 reads KGHSH; CDR2 reads LQKENI. The CDR3 contains 18 residues. The CDR3: CASSPPPGMGSLSGEQYF. For the CDR3, the DNA is TGTGCCAGCTCACCACCCCCAGGGATGGGGTCCCTGTCAGGGGAGCAGTACTTC.

In DNA, the CDR3 is TGTGCCTGGAGTGTAGGGAGCAACTATGGCTACACCTTC. Protein sequence: CAWSVGSNYGYTF. V and J are TRBV30 and TRBJ1-2; D gene ambiguous. The V gene lost 0 bases and the J gene lost 2 bases, with 7 bases spanning the gap. The CDR3 spans 13 residues. The germline V gene has CDR1 GTSNPN and CDR2 SVGIG (reference sequence). Based on the CDR3 plus reference TRBV30 and TRBJ1-2, the full variable domain is SQTIHQWPATLVQPVGSPLSLECTVEGTSNPNLYWYRQAAGRGLQLLFYSVGIGQISSEVPQNLSASRPQDRQFILSSKKLLLSDSGFYLCAWSVGSNYGYTFGSGTRLTVV.

The rearrangement uses TRBV15 and TRBJ2-7; no clear D. The germline V gene encodes CDR1 LNHNV and CDR2 YYDKDF (reference sequence). The length of the CDR3 is 12 residues. Between the trimmed V and J ends, which lost 0 bases and 6 bases, there was a span of 6 bases. The CDR3 DNA reads as TGTGCCACCAGCAGAGAAAGAGGCGAGCAGTACTTC. The encoded protein is CATSRERGEQYF. The entire variable domain, with the rest obtained from reference TRBV15 and TRBJ2-7, is as follows: DAMVIQNPRYQVTQFGKPVTLSCSQTLNHNVMYWYQQKSSQAPKLLFHYYDKDFNNEADTPDNFQSRRPNTSFCFLDIRSPGLGDTAMYLCATSRERGEQYFGPGTRLTVT.

The rearrangement joins TRBV28 to TRBJ2-3, with TRBD2 matching over 10 bases. With 7 bases clipped from V and 5 bases from J, the junction kept 9 bases outside the gene matches. The CDR3 loop spans 15 amino acids. Germline loops: CDR1 MDHEN, CDR2 SYDVKM. The CDR3 nucleotides are TGTGCCAGCAACTCAGCGGGGGGGCTTGGAGATACGCAGTATTTT. It specifies CASNSAGGLGDTQYF.

The chain combines TRBV5-1 with TRBJ1-1; D not certain. Germline CDR1 reads SGHRS; CDR2 reads YFSETQ. Between the trimmed V and J ends, which lost 1 base and 0 bases, there was a span of 7 bases. The CDR3 has 14 amino acids. CDR3 region: CASSLSGMNTEAFF. Here the CDR3 DNA reads TGCGCCAGCAGCTTGAGCGGAATGAACACTGAAGCTTTCTTT.

V is TRBV7-3 and J is TRBJ2-1, with D possibly TRBD2 on 6 matching bases. The germline V and J ends were trimmed by 5 bases and 5 bases, with 19 bases remaining between them. The CDR3 runs 16 residues. Per germline, CDR1 SGHTA and CDR2 FQGTGA. CDR3 nucleotide sequence: TGTGCCAGCAGCCCCTCGGGGGTGACGGCCAACAATGAGCAGTTCTTC. It codes for CASSPSGVTANNEQFF. The full variable domain, its missing parts supplied by reference TRBV7-3 and TRBJ2-1, is GAGVSQTPSNKVTEKGKYVELRCDPISGHTALYWYRQSLGQGPEFLIYFQGTGAADDSGLPNDRFFAVRPEGSVSTLKIQRTERGDSAVYLCASSPSGVTANNEQFFGPGTRLTVL.

This clone was seen a handful of times. The chain has TRBV7-2 and TRBJ2-3; D unclear. The length of the CDR3 is 12 residues. Germline V CDR1 and CDR2: SGHTA, FQGNSA. Trimming took 2 bases from V and 6 from J, leaving 6 bases between them. CDR3 in amino acids: CASSLYSDTQYF. The CDR3 DNA sequence: TGTGCCAGCAGCTTATATTCGGATACGCAGTATTTT.

This sequence joins TRBV6-1 and TRBJ1-5, with D hard to call. V lost 6 bases and J 0 bases, leaving 12 bases between the germline ends. CDR1 and CDR2 (germline): MNHNS, SASEGT. This CDR3 spans 15 amino acids. Here the CDR3 DNA reads TGTGCCAGCAGGGACGGGGAGTATAGCAATCAGCCCCAGCATTTT. Translation gives CASRDGEYSNQPQHF.

The chain is built from TRBV7-8 and TRBJ2-1, with 10 bases aligning to TRBD2. The CDR3 extends over 14 amino acids. J gave up 9 bases and V 3 bases, and 5 bases lay outside the gene matches. CDR1 and CDR2 from the germline V gene are SGHVS and FQNEAQ. DNA for the CDR3: TGTGCCAGCAGCTTTAGGGCTAGCGGGGGTGAGCAGTTCTTC. It codes for CASSFRASGGEQFF.

The chain is built from TRBV30 and TRBJ1-3, with unresolved D. The CDR3 contains 12 residues. Germline CDR1 GTSNPN, CDR2 SVGIG (reference sequence). CDR3 in DNA: TGTTTACGCAGGTGCTCTGGAAACACCATATATTTT. It encodes CLRRCSGNTIYF.

J is TRBJ1-1 and V is TRBV5-6, with TRBD1 matching over 8 bases. Germline V gene data show CDR1 as SGHDT and CDR2 as YYEEEE. CDR3 size: 16 residues. V was pared by 3 bases and J by 4 bases, with 11 bases of the junction left unmatched. CDR3 region: CASSSTYITGGTEAFF. CDR3 sequence (DNA): TGTGCCAGCAGCTCGACCTATATAACAGGGGGCACTGAAGCTTTCTTT.

V and J are TRBV18 and TRBJ2-1, with 10 bases matching TRBD2. V gave up 3 bases and J gave up 7 bases; unmatched junction bases: 3. CDR3 length: 14 residues. Per the germline V gene, CDR1 is KGHSH and CDR2 is LQKENI. The CDR3 region has the DNA TGTGCCAGCTCACCTGCGGGACTAGCGAATGAGCAGTTCTTC. Residues: CASSPAGLANEQFF.

The J gene is TRBJ2-1, the V gene TRBV5-4; D may be TRBD1 (6 bases). Trimming stripped 2 bases from V and 6 bases from J, with 18 bases between. This CDR3 is built from 16 residues. Germline V lookup: CDR1 SGHNT, CDR2 YYREEE (reference sequence). The CDR3 sequence is CASSLQGGPDGNEQFF. The CDR3 coding sequence is TGTGCCAGCAGCTTACAAGGGGGACCCGATGGCAATGAGCAGTTCTTC.

About this clone itself: Other DNA sequences of this sample code for an identical CDR3. The chain combines TRBV6-5 with TRBJ1-5; TRBD1 matches 9 bases. Germline CDR1 MNHEY, CDR2 SVGAGI. V lost 6 bases to trimming and J lost 4 bases; unmatched junction nucleotides: 4. CDR3 size: 14 residues. CDR3 protein: CASRSQGANQPQHF. CDR3 nucleotide sequence: TGTGCCAGCAGATCACAGGGGGCTAATCAGCCCCAGCATTTT.

This chain uses TRBV18 with TRBJ1-3; a possible D gene is TRBD1 (5 bases). The CDR3 is 16 amino acids. V lost 4 bases to trimming and J lost 0 bases, with 13 bases between them. Germline V gives CDR1 KGHSH, CDR2 LQKENI. CDR3 sequence reads: CASSHGTPSSGNTIYF. The CDR3 region has the DNA TGTGCCAGCTCACACGGGACTCCTTCCTCTGGAAACACCATATATTTT.

The chain joins TRBV5-1 to TRBJ1-2; D gene unclear. Germline assignment: CDR1 SGHRS and CDR2 YFSETQ. This CDR3 is built from 14 residues. V was clipped by 0 bases and J by 8 bases, with 14 bases between them. CDR3 in DNA: TGCGCCAGCAGCTTGGGATGGTCGGCGCGGGGCTACACCTTC. It is translated as CASSLGWSARGYTF. Using reference TRBV5-1 and TRBJ1-2 for the parts outside the CDR3, the full variable domain is KAGVTQTPRYLIKTRGQQVTLSCSPISGHRSVSWYQQTPGQGLQFLFEYFSETQRNKGNFPGRFSGRQFSNSRSEMNVSTLELGDSALYLCASSLGWSARGYTFGSGTRLTVV.

This chain uses TRBV7-6 with TRBJ2-1; 10 nucleotides match TRBD1. Germline V lookup: CDR1 SGHVS, CDR2 FNYEAQ. This CDR3 is 16 amino acids long. Losses at the gene ends were 4 bases for V and 6 bases for J; bases not matched to a gene: 9. The CDR3 is CASSSLTGGSFNEQFF. The CDR3 coding sequence is TGTGCCAGCAGCTCGCTGACAGGGGGCAGTTTCAATGAGCAGTTCTTC.

The CDR3 loop reads CASSPGLSYNSPLHF. The CDR3 DNA is TGTGCCAGCAGCCCAGGGCTATCCTATAATTCACCCCTCCACTTT. The rearrangement links TRBV7-6 to TRBJ1-6, with D maybe TRBD1 (5 bases). Trimming stripped 5 bases from V and 1 base from J, with 9 bases between. Germline V gene data show CDR1 as SGHVS and CDR2 as FNYEAQ. There are 15 residues in the CDR3.

This rearrangement joins TRBV19 to TRBJ2-1; no reliable D call. The CDR3 spans 19 residues. Trimming took off 5 bases at V and 2 bases at J, with 25 bases between the two ends. Per the germline V gene, CDR1 is LNHDA and CDR2 is SQIVND (reference sequence). CDR3 nucleotide sequence: TGTGCCAGTAGTCTAAGTCCCCCCTCCCTTCCTACTACCTACAATGAGCAGTTCTTC. Translated, it gives CASSLSPPSLPTTYNEQFF.

V and J are TRBV5-1 and TRBJ2-5; unclear D gene. Trimming removed 4 bases at V and 5 bases at J, with 9 bases between. Germline values: CDR1 SGHRS, CDR2 YFSETQ. The CDR3 is made up of 12 amino acids. This chain's CDR3 is CASSPGLETQYF. The CDR3 DNA reads TGCGCCAGCAGCCCGGGTCTCGAGACCCAGTACTTC.

This clone was recorded only once. The gene calls are TRBV11-3 and TRBJ2-1, with D tentatively TRBD1 (6 bases). The CDR3 runs to 13 residues. With 3 bases removed from V and 6 bases from J, the gap between germline ends came to 9 bases. The germline CDR1 and CDR2 sequences are SGHNT and YENEEA. The CDR3 region is CASSFLQGNEQFF. As DNA, the CDR3 is TGTGCCAGCAGCTTCTTACAGGGCAATGAGCAGTTCTTC.

The V call is TRBV5-1, the J call TRBJ1-4; 7 bases line up with TRBD1. The junction had 8 bases not matched to a gene; V was cut back by 0 bases and J by 0 bases. Germline assignment: CDR1 SGHRS and CDR2 YFSETQ. The CDR3 has 18 amino acids. This CDR3 is CASSLGAGGTATNEKLFF. Written as DNA, the CDR3 is TGCGCCAGCAGCTTGGGAGCAGGGGGAACGGCAACTAATGAAAAACTGTTTTTT.

This sequence joins TRBV14 and TRBJ2-7; TRBD2 matches 12 bases. The CDR3 has 14 amino acids. V was clipped by 1 base and J by 7 bases; unmatched bases: 2. Germline V gene data show CDR1 as SGHDN and CDR2 as FVKESK. The CDR3 loop is CASSQGLAGVEQYF. The CDR3 nucleotides are TGTGCCAGCAGCCAAGGACTAGCGGGAGTTGAGCAGTACTTC.

Only a few counts were recorded for this clone. The chain is built from TRBV9 and TRBJ2-7; 13 bases align to TRBD2. Germline trimming cut 0 bases from V and 9 bases from J; bases unmatched to any gene: 6. This CDR3 has 15 residues. Germline loops: CDR1 SGDLS, CDR2 YYNGEE. CDR3 DNA: TGTGCCAGCAGCGTAGGAGGGACTAGCGGGGAGTGGCAGTACTTC. Translating gives CASSVGGTSGEWQYF. The entire variable domain, with the rest obtained from reference TRBV9 and TRBJ2-7, is as follows: DSGVTQTPKHLITATGQRVTLRCSPRSGDLSVYWYQQSLDQGLQFLIQYYNGEERAKGNILERFSAQQFPDLHSELNLSSLELGDSALYFCASSVGGTSGEWQYFGPGTRLTVT.

This clone was observed a single time. V and J are TRBV18 and TRBJ1-1; 9 bases fit TRBD1. From germline, CDR1 is KGHSH and CDR2 LQKENI. V lost 10 bases, J lost 5 bases, and 8 bases stayed unmatched. CDR3 length: 13 residues. CDR3: CATQGTGRTEAFF. The CDR3 nucleotides read TGTGCCACGCAAGGGACAGGGCGAACTGAAGCTTTCTTT.